Listed below are T cell receptor beta chains from one sample, sequenced in a study of T cells in Graves' hyperthyroidism and ophthalmopathy. MiXCR was run by TCRdb on the multiplex PCR reads, yielding one entry per CDR3 protein. Found here are around 350,000 distinct CDR3 sequences, 15% to 20% of them singletons; the top ten hold 3.7%. Specimen: blood. These receptors were obtained from a woman younger than 30 with Graves' hyperthyroidism. Both conserved end residues are part of each CDR3. A D gene is named only where the DNA matches it firmly. For some rows the clone size is stated as once, few or many, or as a class when expanded; others skip it.

TRBJ1-1 | many | TRBV5-1 | - | CASSLSSPGGEAFF | TGCGCCAGCAGCTTGAGCTCGCCTGGTGGCGAAGCTTTCTTT
TRBJ2-3 | - | TRBV2 | TRBD2 | CASKGLAGTDTQYF | TGTGCCAGCAAAGGGCTAGCGGGAACCGATACGCAGTATTTT
TRBJ2-7 | once | TRBV20-1 | - | CSARGTRSYEQYF | TGCAGTGCTAGAGGTACTAGATCCTACGAGCAGTACTTC
TRBJ1-1 | once | TRBV29-1 | - | CSVELARLVGLGEAFF | TGCAGCGTTGAACTCGCACGACTGGTGGGTCTGGGTGAAGCTTTCTTT
TRBJ1-2 | many | TRBV12-3/TRBV12-4 | - | CASSPPLRLMDYGYTF | TGTGCCAGCAGTCCCCCCCTGAGATTAATGGACTATGGCTACACCTTC
TRBJ1-1 | many | TRBV5-1 | - | CASSRDWDTEAFF | TGCGCCAGCAGCCGGGACTGGGACACTGAAGCTTTCTTT
TRBJ1-2 | many | TRBV11-2 | - | CASSATPTQGYTF | TGTGCCAGCAGCGCTACCCCCACACAGGGCTACACCTTC
TRBJ1-2 | many | TRBV6-1 | - | CASRTPLPVGYGYTF | TGTGCCAGCAGGACCCCCCTTCCGGTTGGTTATGGCTACACCTTC
TRBJ2-3 | - | TRBV6-1 | - | CASSGYSTDTQYF | TGTGCCAGCAGTGGGTACAGCACAGATACGCAGTATTTT
TRBJ1-5 | many | TRBV6-5 | - | CASSYAKTGQSNQSQHF | TGTGCCAGCAGTTACGCGAAGACGGGACAAAGCAATCAGTCCCAGCATTTT
TRBJ2-7 | many | TRBV12-3/TRBV12-4 | TRBD2 | CASSPRERGSYEQYF | TGTGCCAGCAGCCCCCGGGAGCGGGGGAGCTACGAGCAGTACTTC
TRBJ2-7 | many | TRBV28 | - | CASSFGVLTYEQYF | TGTGCCAGCAGTTTCGGGGTTTTAACCTACGAGCAGTACTTC
TRBJ2-7 | - | TRBV12-3/TRBV12-4 | TRBD1 | CASSAVGDRGDEQYF | TGTGCCAGCAGTGCTGTAGGGGACAGGGGAGACGAGCAGTACTTC
TRBJ1-2 | many | TRBV29-1 | - | CSVEDVGVYGYTF | TGCAGCGTTGAAGATGTCGGGGTTTATGGCTACACCTTC
TRBJ1-2 | many | TRBV20-1 | TRBD1 | CSASVTDRGSGYTF | TGCAGTGCTAGCGTCACCGACAGGGGTAGTGGCTACACCTTC
TRBJ1-1 | many | TRBV5-6 | - | CASSWGTEANTEAFF | TGTGCCAGCAGCTGGGGGACGGAGGCGAACACTGAAGCTTTCTTT
TRBJ2-2 | few | TRBV6-5 | - | CASSYGLVITGELFF | TGTGCCAGCAGTTACGGGTTGGTGATCACCGGGGAGCTGTTTTTT
TRBJ2-1 | few | TRBV29-1 | TRBD2 | CSPRISGVNEQFF | TGCAGCCCTCGCATTAGCGGGGTTAATGAGCAGTTCTTC
TRBJ1-2 | many | TRBV2 | - | CASSAGEDYGYTF | TGTGCCAGCAGTGCAGGGGAGGACTATGGCTACACCTTC
TRBJ1-1 | many | TRBV29-1 | - | CSVEGRQKLNTEAFF | TGCAGCGTTGAGGGGAGGCAGAAACTTAACACTGAAGCTTTCTTT
TRBJ2-2 | - | TRBV12-3/TRBV12-4 | - | CASSLIASGGELFF | TGTGCCAGCAGTTTAATTGCCAGCGGCGGGGAGCTGTTTTTT
TRBJ2-4 | many | TRBV20-1 | - | CSARGGFGKNIQYF | TGCAGTGCTAGAGGGGGGTTCGGCAAAAACATTCAGTACTTC
TRBJ2-5 | many | TRBV28 | - | CASTGNKETQYF | TGTGCCAGTACAGGGAATAAAGAGACCCAGTACTTC
TRBJ1-1 | many | TRBV11-2 | - | CASTHLRGGRWTEAFF | TGTGCCAGCACCCACCTCCGAGGGGGGCGGTGGACTGAAGCTTTCTTT
TRBJ2-2 | many | TRBV12-3/TRBV12-4 | TRBD1 | CASRRRGQGVGATGELFF | TGTGCCAGCAGACGACGGGGACAGGGGGTTGGGGCCACCGGGGAGCTGTTTTTT
TRBJ1-2 | many | TRBV6-5 | TRBD1 | CASSYQGGQAWDYGYTF | TGTGCCAGCAGTTACCAAGGAGGACAGGCCTGGGACTATGGCTACACCTTC
TRBJ2-7 | many | TRBV11-2 | - | CASSYRVRPYEQYF | TGTGCCAGCAGCTACAGGGTACGGCCCTACGAGCAGTACTTC
TRBJ2-7 | - | TRBV28 | TRBD2 | CASRRLAEFYEQYF | TGTGCCAGCAGACGACTAGCGGAGTTCTACGAGCAGTACTTC
TRBJ1-1 | - | TRBV30 | - | CACQDLMNTEAFF | TGTGCCTGTCAGGATCTCATGAACACTGAAGCTTTCTTT
TRBJ2-7 | many | TRBV24-1 | - | CATGTISGEQYF | TGTGCCACCGGTACTATTTCTGGCGAGCAGTACTTC
TRBJ1-4 | - | TRBV5-1 | - | CASSPRAGPDEKLFF | TGCGCCAGCAGCCCCCGGGCGGGGCCGGATGAAAAACTGTTTTTT
TRBJ1-2 | - | TRBV6-1 | - | CASSEAPGVDYGYTF | TGTGCCAGCAGTGAAGCGCCAGGGGTAGACTATGGCTACACCTTC
TRBJ1-2 | many | TRBV7-6 | - | CASSLGSEAYGYTF | TGTGCCAGCAGCTTAGGATCTGAAGCGTATGGCTACACCTTC
TRBJ2-7 | many | TRBV29-1 | - | CSVDIGAGTYEQYF | TGCAGCGTCGATATAGGGGCAGGGACTTACGAGCAGTACTTC
TRBJ1-1 | many | TRBV2 | TRBD1 | CASSLRQGRNTEAFF | TGTGCCAGCAGTCTCCGACAGGGAAGGAACACTGAAGCTTTCTTT
TRBJ1-1 | - | TRBV20-1 | - | CSARGGQMNTEAFF | TGCAGTGCTAGAGGGGGGCAGATGAACACTGAAGCTTTCTTT
TRBJ1-4 | many | TRBV12-3/TRBV12-4 | - | CASSFDSQKLFF | TGTGCCAGCAGTTTCGACAGTCAAAAACTGTTTTTT
TRBJ1-6 | many | TRBV2 | TRBD1 | CASRDRGGYPNSPLHF | TGTGCCAGCAGGGACAGGGGAGGGTACCCTAATTCACCCCTCCACTTT
TRBJ1-5 | many | TRBV28 | - | CASTTGWRNQPQHF | TGTGCCAGCACTACAGGGTGGCGCAATCAGCCCCAGCATTTT
TRBJ2-4 | - | TRBV12-3/TRBV12-4 | - | CASSSWETENIQYF | TGTGCCAGCAGTTCCTGGGAAACAGAGAACATTCAGTACTTC
TRBJ1-2 | few | TRBV10-3 | TRBD1 | CAISDTTGGEGYTF | TGTGCCATCAGTGACACTACAGGGGGCGAAGGCTACACCTTC
TRBJ2-3 | many | TRBV20-1 | - | CSAKSGPSTDTQYF | TGCAGTGCTAAGTCGGGACCAAGCACAGATACGCAGTATTTT
TRBJ1-6 | once | TRBV20-1 | - | CSAPKEAHRENSPLHF | TGCAGTGCCCCAAAAGAGGCGCACAGGGAAAATTCACCCCTCCACTTT